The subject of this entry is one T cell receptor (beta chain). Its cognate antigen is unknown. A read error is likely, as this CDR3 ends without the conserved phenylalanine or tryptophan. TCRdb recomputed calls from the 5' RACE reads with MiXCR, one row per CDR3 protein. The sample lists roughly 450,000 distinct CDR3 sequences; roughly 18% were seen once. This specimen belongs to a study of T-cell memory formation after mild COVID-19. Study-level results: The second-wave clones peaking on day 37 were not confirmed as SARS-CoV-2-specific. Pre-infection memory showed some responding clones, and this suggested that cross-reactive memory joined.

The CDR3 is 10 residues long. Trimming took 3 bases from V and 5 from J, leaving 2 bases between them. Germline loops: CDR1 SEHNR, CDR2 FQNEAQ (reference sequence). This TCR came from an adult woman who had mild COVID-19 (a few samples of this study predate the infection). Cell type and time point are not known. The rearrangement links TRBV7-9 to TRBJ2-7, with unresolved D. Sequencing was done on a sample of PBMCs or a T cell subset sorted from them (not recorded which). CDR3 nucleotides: TGTGCCAGCAGCTTCCACGAGCAGTACTTA. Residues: CASSFHEQYL.